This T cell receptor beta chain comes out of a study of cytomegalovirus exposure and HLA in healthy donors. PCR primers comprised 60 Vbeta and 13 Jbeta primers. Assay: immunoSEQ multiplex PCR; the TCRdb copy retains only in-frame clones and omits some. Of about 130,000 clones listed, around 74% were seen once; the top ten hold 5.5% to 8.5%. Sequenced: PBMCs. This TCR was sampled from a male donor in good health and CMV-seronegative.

CDR3: CASSRTSSYEQYF. For the CDR3, the DNA is TGTGCCAGCAGCCGGACTAGCTCCTACGAGCAGTACTTC. V usage is TRBV6-5 and J usage is TRBJ2-7, with 7 nucleotides matching TRBD2. Trimming took 6 bases from V and 0 from J; bases not matched to a gene: 2. Germline CDR1 MNHEY, CDR2 SVGAGI. The CDR3 consists of 13 residues.